This entry describes one TCR beta chain. Trimming took 3 bases from V and 0 from J, leaving 11 bases between them. This CDR3 is built from 14 residues. CDR1 DFQATT and CDR2 SNEGSKA come from the germline V gene (reference sequence). Unique molecular identifiers were in the cDNA, with template-switch universal primer binding. TCRdb re-called the 5' RACE reads through MiXCR, storing one row per CDR3 protein. The sample records about 470,000 distinct CDR3 sequences, 24% being singletons. This entry belongs to a study of identical twins. This same sample was also taken into another study, of T cells expressing NK-cell markers. Per that paper: The sequencing cohort of eight donors included seven HCMV-seropositive individuals and one seronegative individual. Of the CD8+ T cells in about 6 donors, roughly 1.0-7.0% belonged to dominant NKG2C+ clonotypes.

V gene TRBV20-1 combines with J gene TRBJ1-1; D is unresolved. The sequencing sample was made of CD4+ T cells sorted from blood. The origin of this receptor is a young woman in good health. In DNA form, the CDR3 reads TGCAGTGCTAGTGAGGGTGGGATGAACACTGAAGCTTTCTTT. Translation: CSASEGGMNTEAFF.